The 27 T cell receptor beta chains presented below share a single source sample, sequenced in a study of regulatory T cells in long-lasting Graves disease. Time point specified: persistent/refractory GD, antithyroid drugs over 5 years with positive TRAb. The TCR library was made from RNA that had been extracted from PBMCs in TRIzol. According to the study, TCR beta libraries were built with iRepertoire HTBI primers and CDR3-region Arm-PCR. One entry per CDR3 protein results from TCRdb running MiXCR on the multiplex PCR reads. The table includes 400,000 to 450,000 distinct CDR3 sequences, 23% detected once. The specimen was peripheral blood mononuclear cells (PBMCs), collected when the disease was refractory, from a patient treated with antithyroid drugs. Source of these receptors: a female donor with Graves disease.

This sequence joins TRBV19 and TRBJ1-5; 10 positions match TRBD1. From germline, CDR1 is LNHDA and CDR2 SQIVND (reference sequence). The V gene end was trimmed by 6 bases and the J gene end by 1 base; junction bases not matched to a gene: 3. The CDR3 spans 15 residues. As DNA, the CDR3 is TGTGCCAGTAGCGACAGGGGGCTGAGCAATCAGCCCCAGCATTTT. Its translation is CASSDRGLSNQPQHF.

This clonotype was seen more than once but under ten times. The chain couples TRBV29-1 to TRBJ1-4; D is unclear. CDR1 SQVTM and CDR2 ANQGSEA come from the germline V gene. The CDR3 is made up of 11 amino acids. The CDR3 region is CSVGFREKLFF. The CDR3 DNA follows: TGCAGTGTGGGGTTCCGGGAAAAACTGTTTTTT.

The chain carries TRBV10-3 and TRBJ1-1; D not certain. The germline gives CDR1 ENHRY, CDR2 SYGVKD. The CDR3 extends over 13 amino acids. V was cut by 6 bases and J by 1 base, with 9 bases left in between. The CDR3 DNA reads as TGTGCCATCAGAGTCAGTGCGAACACTGAAGCTTTCTTT. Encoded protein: CAIRVSANTEAFF.

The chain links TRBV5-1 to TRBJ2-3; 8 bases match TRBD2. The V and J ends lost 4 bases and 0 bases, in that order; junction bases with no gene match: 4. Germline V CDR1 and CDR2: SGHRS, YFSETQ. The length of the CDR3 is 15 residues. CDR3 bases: TGCGCCAGCAGCCCCAGCGGGAGTAGCACAGATACGCAGTATTTT. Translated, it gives CASSPSGSSTDTQYF.

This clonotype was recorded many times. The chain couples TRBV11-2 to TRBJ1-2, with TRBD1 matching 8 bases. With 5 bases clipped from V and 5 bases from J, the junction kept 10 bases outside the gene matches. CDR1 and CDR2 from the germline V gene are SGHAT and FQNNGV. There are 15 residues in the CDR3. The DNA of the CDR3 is TGTGCCAGCAGCCAAGGACAGGGCCGTCTGTATGGCTACACCTTC. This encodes CASSQGQGRLYGYTF. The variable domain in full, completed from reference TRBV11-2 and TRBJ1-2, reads EAGVAQSPRYKIIEKRQSVAFWCNPISGHATLYWYQQILGQGPKLLIQFQNNGVVDDSQLPKDRFSAERLKGVDSTLKIQPAKLEDSAVYLCASSQGQGRLYGYTFGSGTRLTVV.

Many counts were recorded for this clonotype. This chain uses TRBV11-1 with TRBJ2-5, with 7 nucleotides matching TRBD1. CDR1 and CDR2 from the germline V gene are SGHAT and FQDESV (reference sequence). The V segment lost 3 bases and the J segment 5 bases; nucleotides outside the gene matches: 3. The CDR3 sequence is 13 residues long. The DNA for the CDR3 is TGTGCCAGCAGCTTGGGACAGTTGGAGACCCAGTACTTC. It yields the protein CASSLGQLETQYF.

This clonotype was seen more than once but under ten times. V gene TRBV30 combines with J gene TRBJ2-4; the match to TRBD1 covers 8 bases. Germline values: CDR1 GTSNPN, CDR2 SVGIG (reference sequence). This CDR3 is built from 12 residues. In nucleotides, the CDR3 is TGTGCAATGACAGGGGACCAAAACATTCAGTACTTC. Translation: CAMTGDQNIQYF.

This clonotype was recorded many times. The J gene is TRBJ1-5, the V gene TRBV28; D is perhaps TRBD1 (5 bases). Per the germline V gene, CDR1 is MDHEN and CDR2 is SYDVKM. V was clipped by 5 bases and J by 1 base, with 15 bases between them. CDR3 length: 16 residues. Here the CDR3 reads CASSLKRGISNQPQHF. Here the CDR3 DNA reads TGTGCCAGCAGTCTCAAAAGGGGTATAAGCAATCAGCCCCAGCATTTT.

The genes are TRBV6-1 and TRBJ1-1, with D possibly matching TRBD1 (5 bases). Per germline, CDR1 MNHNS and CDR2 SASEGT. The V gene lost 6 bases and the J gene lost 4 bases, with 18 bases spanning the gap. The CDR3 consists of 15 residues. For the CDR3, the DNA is TGTGCCAGCAGGGGACCCTTTGGGGGTGGCACTGAAGCTTTCTTT. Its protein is CASRGPFGGGTEAFF.

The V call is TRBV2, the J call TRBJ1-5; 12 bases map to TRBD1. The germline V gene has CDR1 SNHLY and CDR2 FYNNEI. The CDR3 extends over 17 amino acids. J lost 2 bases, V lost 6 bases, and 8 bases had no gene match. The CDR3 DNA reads TGTGCCAGCAGGCTCCGGGACAGGGGGCCAGGCAATCAGCCCCAGCATTTT. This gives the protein CASRLRDRGPGNQPQHF.

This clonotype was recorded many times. The CDR3 nucleotides are TGTGCCAGCAGCTTACTTTTTGGCGGCTTACTAGCCTACGAGCAGTACTTC. Translated: CASSLLFGGLLAYEQYF. The genes are TRBV7-2 and TRBJ2-7; the D gene is possibly TRBD2 (5 bases). Trimming left V 2 bases short and J 2 bases short, with 19 bases between. CDR1 and CDR2 from the germline V gene are SGHTA and FQGNSA. This CDR3 is built from 17 residues.

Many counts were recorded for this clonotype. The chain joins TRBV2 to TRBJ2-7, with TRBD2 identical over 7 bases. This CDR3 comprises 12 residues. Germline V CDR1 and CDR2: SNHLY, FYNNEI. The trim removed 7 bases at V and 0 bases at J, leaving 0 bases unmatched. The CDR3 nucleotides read TGTGCCAGCACTAGCGGCTCCTACGAGCAGTACTTC. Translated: CASTSGSYEQYF.

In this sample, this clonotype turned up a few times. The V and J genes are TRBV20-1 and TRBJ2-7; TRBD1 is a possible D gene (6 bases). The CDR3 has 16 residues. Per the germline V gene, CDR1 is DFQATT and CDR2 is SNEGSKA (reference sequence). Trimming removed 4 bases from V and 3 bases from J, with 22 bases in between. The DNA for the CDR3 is TGCAGTGCTAAACACCGACAGGTAGGGGTGGTCTACGAGCAGTACTTC. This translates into CSAKHRQVGVVYEQYF.

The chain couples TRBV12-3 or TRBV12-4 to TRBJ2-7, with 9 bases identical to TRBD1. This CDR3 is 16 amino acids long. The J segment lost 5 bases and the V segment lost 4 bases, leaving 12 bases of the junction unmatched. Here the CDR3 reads CASSSEPGTGKDEQYF. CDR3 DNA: TGTGCCAGCAGTTCAGAACCCGGGACAGGGAAAGACGAGCAGTACTTC.

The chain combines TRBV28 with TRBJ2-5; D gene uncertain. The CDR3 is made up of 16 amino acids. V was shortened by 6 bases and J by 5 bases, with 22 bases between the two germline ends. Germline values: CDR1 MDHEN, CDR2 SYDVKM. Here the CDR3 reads CASSKIQIYWSETQYF. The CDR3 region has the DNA TGTGCCAGCAGCAAAATACAGATTTACTGGTCGGAGACCCAGTACTTC.

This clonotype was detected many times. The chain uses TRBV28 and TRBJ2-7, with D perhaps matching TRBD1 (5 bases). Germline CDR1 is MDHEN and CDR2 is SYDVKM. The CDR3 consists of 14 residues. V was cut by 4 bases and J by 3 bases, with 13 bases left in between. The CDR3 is CASSYTDTNYEQYF. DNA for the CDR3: TGTGCCAGCAGTTACACGGACACAAACTACGAGCAGTACTTC.

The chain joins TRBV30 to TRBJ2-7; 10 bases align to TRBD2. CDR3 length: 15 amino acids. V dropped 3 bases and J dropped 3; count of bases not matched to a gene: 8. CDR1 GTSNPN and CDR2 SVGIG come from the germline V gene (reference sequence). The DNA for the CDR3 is TGTGCCTGGAGAGAAGCTAGCGGGAGCGACTACGAGCAGTACTTC. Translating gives CAWREASGSDYEQYF.

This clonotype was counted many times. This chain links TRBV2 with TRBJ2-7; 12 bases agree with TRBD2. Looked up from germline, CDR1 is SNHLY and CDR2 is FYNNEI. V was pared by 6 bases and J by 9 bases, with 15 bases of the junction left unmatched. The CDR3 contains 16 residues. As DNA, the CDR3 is TGTGCCAGCAGCCTATCTCTCGTGACTAGCGGGAGTGTGCAGTACTTC. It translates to CASSLSLVTSGSVQYF. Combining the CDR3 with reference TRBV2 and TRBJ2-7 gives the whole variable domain EPEVTQTPSHQVTQMGQEVILRCVPISNHLYFYWYRQILGQKVEFLVSFYNNEISEKSEIFDDQFSVERPDGSNFTLKIRSTKLEDSAMYFCASSLSLVTSGSVQYFGPGTRLTVT.

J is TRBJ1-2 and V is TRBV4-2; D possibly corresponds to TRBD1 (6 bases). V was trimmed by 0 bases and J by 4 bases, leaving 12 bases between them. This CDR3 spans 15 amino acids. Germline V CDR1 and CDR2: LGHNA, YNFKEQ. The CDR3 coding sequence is TGTGCCAGCAGCCAAGATGTTCAGGGGACCTATGGCTACACCTTC. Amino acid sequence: CASSQDVQGTYGYTF.

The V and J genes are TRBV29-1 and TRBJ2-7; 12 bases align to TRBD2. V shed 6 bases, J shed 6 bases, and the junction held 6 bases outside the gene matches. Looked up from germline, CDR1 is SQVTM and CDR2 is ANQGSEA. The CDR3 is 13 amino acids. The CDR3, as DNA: TGCAGCGTCTGGACTAGCGGGAAACCCGAGCAGTACTTC. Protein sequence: CSVWTSGKPEQYF.

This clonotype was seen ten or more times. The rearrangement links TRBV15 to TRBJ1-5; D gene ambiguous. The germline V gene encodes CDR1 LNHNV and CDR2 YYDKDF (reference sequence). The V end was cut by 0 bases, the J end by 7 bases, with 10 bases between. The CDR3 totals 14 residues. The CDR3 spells CATSRDGGRQPQHF. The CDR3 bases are TGTGCCACCAGCAGAGATGGCGGCAGACAGCCCCAGCATTTT.

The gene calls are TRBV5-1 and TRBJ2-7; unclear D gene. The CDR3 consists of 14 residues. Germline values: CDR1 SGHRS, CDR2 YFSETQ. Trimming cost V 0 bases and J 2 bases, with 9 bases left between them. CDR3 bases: TGCGCCAGCAGCTTGGCGAGTAAGGCCTACGAGCAGTACTTC. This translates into CASSLASKAYEQYF.

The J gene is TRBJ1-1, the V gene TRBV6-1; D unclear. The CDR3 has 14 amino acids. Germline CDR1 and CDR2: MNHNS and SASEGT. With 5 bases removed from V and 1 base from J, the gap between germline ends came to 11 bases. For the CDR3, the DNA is TGTGCCAGCAGTTACCCGCGGCGGAACACTGAAGCTTTCTTT. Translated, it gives CASSYPRRNTEAFF.

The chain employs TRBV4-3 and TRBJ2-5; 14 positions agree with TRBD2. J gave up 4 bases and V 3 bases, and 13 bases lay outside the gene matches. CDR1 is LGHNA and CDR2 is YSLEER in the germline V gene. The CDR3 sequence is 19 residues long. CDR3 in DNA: TGCGCCAGCAGCCAGGAAACCGGGACTAGCGGGAGTATGGGAGAGACCCAGTACTTC. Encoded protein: CASSQETGTSGSMGETQYF.

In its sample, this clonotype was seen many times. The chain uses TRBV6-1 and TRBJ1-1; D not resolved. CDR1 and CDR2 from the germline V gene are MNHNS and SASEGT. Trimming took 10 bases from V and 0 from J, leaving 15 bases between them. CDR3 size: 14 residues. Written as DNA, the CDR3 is TGTGCCACCGTAGGCGGTAGGATGAACACTGAAGCTTTCTTT. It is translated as CATVGGRMNTEAFF.

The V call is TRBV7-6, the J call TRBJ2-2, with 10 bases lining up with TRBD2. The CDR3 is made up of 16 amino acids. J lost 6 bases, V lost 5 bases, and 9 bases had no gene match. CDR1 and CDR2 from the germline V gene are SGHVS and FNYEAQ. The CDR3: CASSPAASGRAGELFF. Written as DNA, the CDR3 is TGTGCCAGCAGCCCAGCCGCTAGCGGGAGAGCCGGGGAGCTGTTTTTT. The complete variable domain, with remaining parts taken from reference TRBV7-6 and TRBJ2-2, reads GAGVSQSPRYKVTKRGQDVALRCDPISGHVSLYWYRQALGQGPEFLTYFNYEAQQDKSGLPNDRFSAERPEGSISTLTIQRTEQRDSAMYRCASSPAASGRAGELFFGEGSRLTVL.

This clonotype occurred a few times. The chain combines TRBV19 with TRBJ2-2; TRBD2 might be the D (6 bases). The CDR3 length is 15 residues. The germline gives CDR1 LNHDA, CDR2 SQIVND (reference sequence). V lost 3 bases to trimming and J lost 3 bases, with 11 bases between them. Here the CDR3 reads CASSITLAHTGELFF. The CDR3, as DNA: TGTGCCAGTAGTATTACACTAGCCCACACCGGGGAGCTGTTTTTT.